Sequencing of this T cell receptor (beta chain) was carried out in a study of blood T cell repertoires in COVID-19 (dated by TCRdb to between 2020 and 2021). General notes on the study: Samples covering the acute and convalescent phases of COVID-19 were provided by collaborators in the United States, Italy and Spain. The prospective study material was composed of cDNA or gDNA derived from T cells, B-cell-depleted T cells, or PBMCs. Subjects who had been exposed to COVID-19, were actively infected with it, or had recovered from it provided the deeply sampled blood TCRbeta repertoires that made up the dataset. The repertoires were made available in a free public database intended to serve as a resource for research on the immune response to SARS-CoV-2. Samples came from the ongoing ImmuneRACE study (first 160 participants) plus 1,254 subjects from 6 global collaborators. A de-identified subject ID, COVID-19 status, age in years and sex were almost always included in the sample metadata. Where available, HLA class I and class II types were taken from metadata supplied by the sample provider and were not determined by assay-based typing. What the research found in general, with its limitations: The amount of clinical and demographic metadata varied by source and participant and was provided uncurated.

A remark on this clone: Its specific antigen is unknown. Base qualities are not provided; no much larger clone lies one nucleotide away.

TCRbeta CDR3 regions were amplified from genomic DNA by means of the immunoSEQ Assay, a bias-controlled multiplex PCR. From the authors' description of their analysis: The number of nucleated cells in each sample was estimated from the amplification of reference gene primers within the assay. To quantify the absolute abundance of each unique TCRbeta CDR3 rearrangement, sequence reads were collapsed and filtered. For each sample, productive Simpson clonality was calculated as the square root of Simpson's diversity index across productive rearrangements. TCRdb holds this immuneACCESS table with in-frame rearrangements only. Some clones are missing; in checked studies, unresolved V genes explain under half, and the rest has no known cause. That table gives V, J and clone size, and the DNA gave D and trimming. The sample contains about 220,000 clones, about nine tenths of them found a single time. Clones ranked in the top ten supply just over 2.5% of the sample.

Participants in the prospective study were aged about 18 to 95 years, lived in under 30 United States geographic areas, and enrolled through a virtual design. In the prospective study, cohorts were assigned on the basis of participant-reported clinical history obtained from a screening survey and a study questionnaire. In the prospective study, mobile phlebotomists collected whole blood, serum and a nasopharyngeal or oropharyngeal swab from each participant. Prospective study participants could optionally give additional blood draws and questionnaires over a roughly two-month period. Before DNA extraction, blood samples from the prospective study were shipped at room temperature or frozen. Reading the germline V gene gives CDR1 SGHTA and CDR2 FQGNSA. The CDR3 sequence holds 16 residues, the cysteine and phenylalanine included. Of the read, only the CDR3 DNA is kept; its 48 bases are in frame from base 1. V is cut back by 1 base and J by 5 bases, with 10 bases in the junction unmatched.

Input material: PBMCs or T cells enriched from blood (not recorded which). The receptor chain draws on TRBV7-2 and TRBJ1-2, and 7 bases in between align with TRBD1. This TCR was sampled from a woman aged 25 to 39 with acute COVID-19. The CDR3 loop reads CASSLDSSGGLYGYTF. The base sequence is TGTGCCAGCAGCTTAGACTCATCAGGGGGGCTGTATGGCTACACCTTC.